The 30 T cell receptor beta chains given below trace back to one sample, sequenced in a study of T cell responses to AZD1222 COVID-19 vaccine. Sequencing was performed with immunoSEQ multiplex PCR; in TCRdb, only in-frame clones are kept and a portion is missing. Of 130,000 or so clones listed, roughly 85% were seen once; the top ten hold over 8%. The sequencing here drew on peripheral blood, taken on day 0 of AZD1222 vaccination. The source is an adult in good health.

The J gene is TRBJ2-1, the V gene TRBV24-1, with D tentatively TRBD2 (6 bases). The CDR3 contains 16 residues. Trimming shortened V by 4 bases and J by 0 bases, and 12 bases separated the two germline ends. Germline-derived CDR1 and CDR2 are KGHDR and SFDVKD. The CDR3 DNA reads as TGTGCCACCAGTGACCACCCCGGGAGCTCCTACAATGAGCAGTTCTTC. Translation: CATSDHPGSSYNEQFF.

The V and J genes are TRBV9 and TRBJ2-7, with D possibly being TRBD1 or TRBD2 (5 bases each). V lost 3 bases and J 2 bases, leaving 18 bases between the germline ends. Germline-derived CDR1 and CDR2 are SGDLS and YYNGEE. CDR3 length: 16 amino acids. The CDR3 nucleotides are TGTGCCAGCAGCGAGGGTGGGACGGTAGTTACCTACGAGCAGTACTTC. Protein sequence: CASSEGGTVVTYEQYF.

This sequence joins TRBV30 and TRBJ2-1; 12 bases are shared with TRBD2. The V segment lost 1 base and the J segment 9 bases; nucleotides outside the gene matches: 4. Germline CDR1 reads GTSNPN; CDR2 reads SVGIG (reference sequence). The length of the CDR3 is 14 residues. The CDR3 nucleotides read TGTGCCTGGAGTGCGACTAGCGGGAGTGCTGAGCAGTTCTTC. It encodes CAWSATSGSAEQFF.

This chain uses TRBV19 with TRBJ1-1; weak D call: TRBD1 (6 bases). The CDR3 is made up of 13 amino acids. V was pared by 7 bases and J by 5 bases, with 14 bases between. Germline-derived CDR1 and CDR2 are LNHDA and SQIVND (reference sequence). In DNA, the CDR3 is TGTGCCAGTAACCCACAGGGTCGGACTGAAGCTTTCTTT. Protein sequence: CASNPQGRTEAFF.

The V call is TRBV10-3, the J call TRBJ1-3; D gene unclear. V was cut by 6 bases and J by 0 bases, with 9 bases left in between. The CDR3 is made up of 14 amino acids. Germline V gene lookup returns CDR1 ENHRY and CDR2 SYGVKD. The CDR3 loop is CAIRPDLSGNTIYF. The DNA for the CDR3 is TGTGCCATCAGACCGGACCTCTCTGGAAACACCATATATTTT.

This chain links TRBV24-1 with TRBJ2-1; 14 positions match TRBD2. This CDR3 contains 16 residues. Unmatched junction bases numbered 2, after V lost 6 bases and J lost 2 bases. Germline V gives CDR1 KGHDR, CDR2 SFDVKD. CDR3 in DNA: TGTGCCACCAGTTGGACTAGCGGGAGGACCTACAATGAGCAGTTCTTC. Encoded protein: CATSWTSGRTYNEQFF.

The CDR3 coding sequence is TGTGCCAGTAGTTTGGGCCAGCAGGGGATTAAGGGCATCTACGAGCAGTACTTC. The encoded protein is CASSLGQQGIKGIYEQYF. The genes are TRBV19 and TRBJ2-7; maybe TRBD1 (6 bases). Germline V gene lookup returns CDR1 LNHDA and CDR2 SQIVND (reference sequence). This CDR3 region has 18 residues. Between the trimmed V and J ends, which lost 5 bases and 3 bases, there was a span of 26 bases.

CDR3 bases: TGTGCCAGCAGCGCGCTACCGGGACAGGGCGAGCAGTACTTC. Translation gives CASSALPGQGEQYF. The chain has TRBV9 and TRBJ2-7; 9 positions agree with TRBD1. The CDR3 has 14 amino acids. V dropped 3 bases and J dropped 6; count of bases not matched to a gene: 7. Per germline, CDR1 SGDLS and CDR2 YYNGEE.

The chain couples TRBV11-3 to TRBJ2-7; D is ambiguous. Germline assignment: CDR1 SGHNT and CDR2 YENEEA. This CDR3 has 12 amino acids. V was trimmed by 5 bases and J by 6 bases, leaving 11 bases between them. CDR3 in DNA: TGTGCCAGCAGCCCCATATTATCCGAGCAGTACTTC. Its protein is CASSPILSEQYF.

V gene TRBV19 combines with J gene TRBJ2-7; 7 nucleotides match TRBD1. V shed 3 bases, J shed 2 bases, and the junction held 4 bases outside the gene matches. This CDR3 comprises 14 residues. Germline V gives CDR1 LNHDA, CDR2 SQIVND (reference sequence). CDR3 amino acids: CASSIEQGTYEQYF. CDR3 in DNA: TGTGCCAGTAGTATTGAACAGGGGACCTACGAGCAGTACTTC.

The rearrangement uses TRBV19 and TRBJ1-2; D perhaps matches TRBD1 (5 bases). Trimming took 3 bases from V and 2 from J, leaving 16 bases between them. CDR1 is LNHDA, CDR2 SQIVND, per germline (reference sequence). The length of the CDR3 is 16 residues. The CDR3 reads CASSMAPGGWNYGYTF. The CDR3 nucleotides read TGTGCCAGTAGTATGGCTCCTGGGGGGTGGAACTATGGCTACACCTTC.

The genes are TRBV7-2 and TRBJ1-3; TRBD1 might be the D (5 bases). Per germline, CDR1 SGHTA and CDR2 FQGNSA. This CDR3 has 14 residues. Trimming removed 2 bases at V and 4 bases at J, with 9 bases between. The CDR3 here is CASSLLAGGNTIYF. Written as DNA, the CDR3 is TGTGCCAGCAGCTTACTAGCAGGGGGAAACACCATATATTTT.

Only one count was recorded for this clone. J is TRBJ2-7 and V is TRBV7-8, with D perhaps TRBD2 (5 bases). Germline loops: CDR1 SGHVS, CDR2 FQNEAQ. Trimming cost V 0 bases and J 0 bases, with 12 bases left between them. The CDR3 is made up of 16 amino acids. CDR3 in amino acids: CASSLANGISSYEQYF. The CDR3 DNA reads TGTGCCAGCAGCTTAGCCAACGGGATCAGCTCCTACGAGCAGTACTTC.

V and J are TRBV7-3 and TRBJ2-3; D remains ambiguous. Germline V gives CDR1 SGHTA, CDR2 FQGTGA. Trimming left V 5 bases short and J 4 bases short, with 10 bases between. The CDR3 consists of 13 residues. The CDR3 nucleotides are TGTGCCAGCAGCCCGTCCCGGGCAGATACGCAGTATTTT. Protein product: CASSPSRADTQYF. Full variable domain (missing parts from reference TRBV7-3 and TRBJ2-3): GAGVSQTPSNKVTEKGKYVELRCDPISGHTALYWYRQSLGQGPEFLIYFQGTGAADDSGLPNDRFFAVRPEGSVSTLKIQRTERGDSAVYLCASSPSRADTQYFGPGTRLTVL.

The chain combines TRBV20-1 with TRBJ2-3, with D hard to call. This CDR3 comprises 11 residues. Germline V gene data show CDR1 as DFQATT and CDR2 as SNEGSKA (reference sequence). The V end was cut by 6 bases, the J end by 4 bases, with 8 bases between. The CDR3 DNA sequence: TGCAGTGCGAATCAGCCAGATACGCAGTATTTT. It codes for CSANQPDTQYF.

This clone was observed once. The J gene is TRBJ2-5, the V gene TRBV2, with 8 bases that match TRBD2. CDR3 length: 15 amino acids. Per germline, CDR1 SNHLY and CDR2 FYNNEI. Trimming cost V 4 bases and J 5 bases; bases outside gene matches: 9. The chain's CDR3 is CASSGPGTRRETQYF. CDR3 coding DNA: TGTGCCAGCAGTGGACCCGGGACTAGACGCGAGACCCAGTACTTC.

The J gene is TRBJ2-6, the V gene TRBV7-3; a weak D match, TRBD2 (6 bases). The germline CDR1 and CDR2 sequences are SGHTA and FQGTGA. V lost 7 bases to trimming and J lost 2 bases, with 9 bases between them. This CDR3 region has 14 residues. The CDR3 DNA reads TGTGCCAGCAAGGGCGGGGCTGGGGCCAACGTCCTGACTTTC. Residues: CASKGGAGANVLTF.

The CDR3 protein is CATSDSRTGGRNEQYF. CDR3 nucleotide sequence: TGTGCCACCAGTGATTCCCGGACAGGGGGTAGGAACGAGCAGTACTTC. The chain links TRBV24-1 to TRBJ2-7; 10 positions agree with TRBD1. Losses at the gene ends were 2 bases for V and 5 bases for J; bases not matched to a gene: 8. In germline, CDR1 is KGHDR, CDR2 SFDVKD. This CDR3 is built from 16 residues.

V and J are TRBV19 and TRBJ2-3, with 7 bases matching TRBD1. The CDR3 covers 17 residues. V dropped 1 base and J dropped 2; count of bases not matched to a gene: 9. Germline lookup yields CDR1 LNHDA and CDR2 SQIVND (reference sequence). The chain's CDR3 is CASSIAYPGGYTDTQYF. The CDR3 nucleotides are TGTGCCAGTAGTATAGCTTACCCAGGGGGATACACAGATACGCAGTATTTT.

The CDR3 sequence: CASSPVGQGNTEAFF. The CDR3 DNA reads TGTGCCAGCTCACCAGTGGGACAGGGGAACACTGAAGCTTTCTTT. This chain links TRBV18 with TRBJ1-1, with 9 bases identical to TRBD1. The CDR3 sequence is 15 residues long. The ends lost 2 bases at V and 1 base at J; junction bases unmatched: 2. The germline CDR1 and CDR2 sequences are KGHSH and LQKENI.

The chain combines TRBV2 with TRBJ1-2, with D possibly being TRBD1 (6 bases). Germline CDR1 SNHLY, CDR2 FYNNEI. This CDR3 region has 14 residues. V lost 6 bases and J lost 10, with 21 bases in between. CDR3 DNA: TGTGCCAGCAGATTTACAGGGTCGTCGACGGACTACACCTTC. Translation: CASRFTGSSTDYTF.

There are a few counts of this clone. V usage is TRBV18 and J usage is TRBJ1-4; 8 nucleotides agree with TRBD1. V lost 6 bases and J lost 4; bases outside the gene matches: 7. Germline V gene lookup returns CDR1 KGHSH and CDR2 LQKENI. The CDR3 runs 15 residues. The CDR3 bases are TGTGCCAGCTCTTGGGGACAGGACCGTAATGAAAAACTGTTTTTT. This sequence encodes CASSWGQDRNEKLFF.

The chain is built from TRBV20-1 and TRBJ2-7, with a weak D call TRBD2 (6 bases). This CDR3 region has 15 residues. Germline V gene data show CDR1 as DFQATT and CDR2 as SNEGSKA (reference sequence). With 3 bases removed from V and 7 bases from J, the gap between germline ends came to 22 bases. CDR3 nucleotides: TGCAGTGCTAGTCCCACTAGCCCCCCTACTAGGGAGCAGTACTTC. Its protein is CSASPTSPPTREQYF.

Only a few counts were recorded for this clone. This chain uses TRBV3-1 (or the pseudogene TRBV3-2) with TRBJ1-2; D gene uncertain. This CDR3 region has 17 residues. Germline V gene sequence: CDR1 LGHDT, CDR2 YNNKEL (reference sequence). V lost 0 bases, J lost 3 bases, and 17 bases lay in between. The CDR3 region has the DNA TGTGCCAGCAGCCAAGATCTCGTACCGGGAAGGGACTATGGCTACACCTTC. It codes for CASSQDLVPGRDYGYTF.

This chain connects TRBV18 to TRBJ2-3; TRBD2 is a possible D gene (5 bases). Germline lookup yields CDR1 KGHSH and CDR2 LQKENI. The CDR3 consists of 13 residues. V lost 5 bases and J 1 base, leaving 7 bases between the germline ends. The CDR3 DNA follows: TGTGCCAGCTCAGAGGGCGGCACAGATACGCAGTATTTT. This sequence encodes CASSEGGTDTQYF.

The rearrangement joins TRBV11-2 to TRBJ1-1; D is unresolved. There are 14 residues in the CDR3. The germline V gene has CDR1 SGHAT and CDR2 FQNNGV. V was shortened by 1 base and J by 0 bases, with 6 bases between the two germline ends. CDR3 in DNA: TGTGCCAGCAGCTTAGTGCGGGTGAACACTGAAGCTTTCTTT. Translated: CASSLVRVNTEAFF. Supplemented by reference TRBV11-2 and TRBJ1-1, the full variable domain reads EAGVAQSPRYKIIEKRQSVAFWCNPISGHATLYWYQQILGQGPKLLIQFQNNGVVDDSQLPKDRFSAERLKGVDSTLKIQPAKLEDSAVYLCASSLVRVNTEAFFGQGTRLTVV.

The chain carries TRBV7-9 and TRBJ2-1; a weak D match, TRBD2 (5 bases). The CDR3 is 15 amino acids. V was trimmed by 8 bases and J by 0 bases, leaving 14 bases between them. The germline V gene has CDR1 SEHNR and CDR2 FQNEAQ (reference sequence). In nucleotides, the CDR3 is TGTGCCAGCGGCGCAAGCGGAAGCTCCTACAATGAGCAGTTCTTC. It is translated as CASGASGSSYNEQFF.

This clone was counted a single time. The chain has TRBV6-5 and TRBJ2-5, with 7 bases aligning to TRBD2. The CDR3 extends over 13 amino acids. Unmatched junction bases numbered 7, after V lost 8 bases and J lost 4 bases. Per the germline V gene, CDR1 is MNHEY and CDR2 is SVGAGI. CDR3 region: CASGGLYRETQYF. The CDR3 DNA reads TGTGCCAGCGGGGGACTATATCGAGAGACCCAGTACTTC.

V gene TRBV10-3 combines with J gene TRBJ2-7; tentatively, D is TRBD1 (6 bases). The CDR3 extends over 12 amino acids. The V end was cut by 8 bases, the J end by 1 base, with 9 bases between. Germline V gene data show CDR1 as ENHRY and CDR2 as SYGVKD. CDR3 coding DNA: TGTGCCATCGGACAGATTTCCTACGAGCAGTACTTC. Its protein product is CAIGQISYEQYF.

This chain joins TRBV27 and TRBJ1-2; possibly TRBD1 for D (6 bases). The V gene's germline CDR1 is MNHEY and CDR2 SMNVEV (reference sequence). The V end was cut by 4 bases, the J end by 5 bases, with 14 bases between. CDR3 size: 14 residues. CDR3 nucleotides: TGTGCCAGCAGTTCAGGGGCCGAGAGATATGGCTACACCTTC. This gives the protein CASSSGAERYGYTF.